These T cell receptor beta chains were read from a single sample in a study of vaccination and CD4 T cells after COVID-19. TCRdb redid the calling of the PCR reads with MiXCR, one entry per CDR3 protein. The data hold some 3,200 distinct CDR3 sequences, with around three quarters observed a single time. These receptors are not linked to any known antigen. Sequencing was carried out using CD4+ T cells from blood, cultured in vitro. All receptors derive from a human donor who had recovered from COVID-19. Each CDR3 is given with its conserved first and last residue. The size field is filled for only some rows; it gives once, few, many or a size class.

>TRBJ2-4|TRBV28|medium-sized
CASSRAGSVAKNIQYF
>TRBJ1-6|TRBV6-1|-
CASSPATGVYNSPLHF
>TRBJ1-2|TRBV6-2/TRBV6-3|-
CASSPNYGYTF
>TRBJ2-5|TRBV12-3/TRBV12-4|-
CASSLYGGRRETQYF
>TRBJ1-6|TRBV7-2|-
CASSLGSSGAYSPLHF
>TRBJ1-4|TRBV4-1|-
CASSQARTAPFAKLFF
>TRBJ2-4|TRBV20-1|-
CSARGPGQLAKNIQYF
>TRBJ1-3|TRBV20-1|-
CSASDLTLGNTIYF
>TRBJ1-5|TRBV20-1|-
CSASGQGNQPQHF
>TRBJ1-1|TRBV7-3|few
CASSPQGAGQGSEAFF
>TRBJ1-1|TRBV5-4|-
CASSKFEGQQNTEAFF
>TRBJ1-2|TRBV7-9|-
CASSPNTDTLGGYTF
>TRBJ2-7|TRBV7-9|-
CASSPVGAYEQYF
>TRBJ2-4|TRBV6-1|-
CASSEAIQNIQYF
>TRBJ1-5|TRBV27|-
CASSAGSNQPQHF
>TRBJ1-5|TRBV6-1|-
CASSRVDGNQPQHF
>TRBJ2-2|TRBV6-4|-
CASSDESTGELFF
>TRBJ2-2|TRBV29-1|-
CSVWTGQLAGELFF
>TRBJ2-7|TRBV12-3/TRBV12-4|-
CASSLRGSGYEQYF
>TRBJ2-2|TRBV6-1|few
CASSPVIGELFF
>TRBJ1-6|TRBV12-3/TRBV12-4|-
CASSLSGRGSSYNSPLHF
>TRBJ1-2|TRBV5-1|-
CASSKDGGSIRGYTF
>TRBJ1-4|TRBV20-1|-
CSALRTGEAPNEKLFF
>TRBJ1-6|TRBV6-1|medium-sized
CASSGGQGLNSPLHF
>TRBJ2-7|TRBV30|-
CAWNRPGLAGGVEYF
>TRBJ1-2|TRBV7-3|-
CASSLGPGGGYTF
>TRBJ2-3|TRBV19|-
CASSIVGQGADTQYF
>TRBJ1-2|TRBV6-1|-
CASSEMTGNYGYTF
>TRBJ1-1|TRBV19|-
CASSFRRLEAFF
>TRBJ1-2|TRBV12-3/TRBV12-4|-
CASSLAMGVGGYTF
>TRBJ1-1|TRBV6-5|-
CASSYPGNTEAFF
>TRBJ1-1|TRBV5-1|few
CASSLRAGGSDTEAFF
>TRBJ1-2|TRBV12-2|-
CASRLWGTRRGGGYTF
>TRBJ1-1|TRBV6-5|-
CASSYPGQGVIEAFF
>TRBJ2-2|TRBV20-1|once
CSARSGTENTGELFF
>TRBJ2-2|TRBV7-9|-
CASSLGANTGELFF
>TRBJ1-5|TRBV12-3/TRBV12-4|-
CASTRSHSNQPQHF
>TRBJ1-1|TRBV6-5|-
CASSYFSTRNTEAFF
>TRBJ1-2|TRBV6-1|medium-sized
CASSPGTANNYGYTF
>TRBJ1-6|TRBV19|-
CASRHLLRRGSSYNSPLHF
>TRBJ1-2|TRBV27|-
CASSPLLRNYGYTF
>TRBJ1-2|TRBV27|few
CASSLQGYGYTF
>TRBJ2-3|TRBV7-2|-
CASSLVAGGHTDTQYF
>TRBJ1-2|TRBV6-1|-
CASRPDRVNGYTF
>TRBJ1-4|TRBV7-9|-
CASSDRQGSNEKLFF
>TRBJ2-3|TRBV10-3|-
CAITPVTSGGTDTQYF
>TRBJ2-7|TRBV20-1|-
CSARVLWTGHEQYF
>TRBJ2-3|TRBV5-3|large
CARRKEILAGGGTDTQYF
>TRBJ1-2|TRBV6-4|-
CASSAQGNYGYTF
>TRBJ2-3|TRBV6-2/TRBV6-3|-
CASSYRLAVNTQYF
>TRBJ2-3|TRBV7-2|few
CASSAGGPDTQYF
>TRBJ2-5|TRBV11-2|medium-sized
CASSQSTRGETQYF
>TRBJ1-5|TRBV3-1|-
CASSQGTWTDSNQPQHF